The clone carrying this T cell receptor (beta chain) was observed once. What it recognizes is unknown. The CDR3 is made up of 14 amino acids. The germline gives CDR1 LNHDA, CDR2 SQIVND (reference sequence). The V gene lost 6 bases and the J gene lost 0 bases, with 9 bases spanning the gap. The data derive from a study of regulatory and conventional T cells in RAG deficiency. Overall study findings and caveats: RAG-deficient patients showed markedly lower Shannon entropy and higher Simpson indices than control T-cell subsets. Omenn patients showed >80% Treg-Tconv overlap and shorter CDR3 lengths. Omenn syndrome and CID/AS patients had approximately 100-fold fewer unique Treg TCR beta sequences, versus 9.5 to 10-fold elsewhere.

Genomic DNA came from blood conventional CD4+ T cells gated CD25-low CD127-high. Clones were sequenced by immunoSEQ multiplex PCR, and TCRdb holds only the in-frame ones, with some missing. The sample has approximately 22,000 clones; 95% to 97% are singletons. The same data also contributed to another study, on regulatory T cells. That investigation notes: Amplification used 52 TRBV primers and 13 TRBJ primers. In patients, unique TRB V-J pairs were restricted and V/J usage skewed, especially in Tregs.

The specimen was CD25- CD4+ T cells sorted from blood. The chain joins TRBV19 to TRBJ2-4; D ambiguous. The origin of this receptor is a human donor in good health. CDR3 sequence: CASSHDLAKNIQYF. In DNA form, the CDR3 reads TGTGCCAGTAGCCACGACTTAGCCAAAAACATTCAGTACTTC. Full variable domain (outside the CDR3, taken from reference TRBV19 and TRBJ2-4): DGGITQSPKYLFRKEGQNVTLSCEQNLNHDAMYWYRQDPGQGLRLIYYSQIVNDFQKGDIAEGYSVSREKKESFPLTVTSAQKNPTAFYLCASSHDLAKNIQYFGAGTRLSVL.